This T cell receptor (beta chain) was captured by sequencing in a study of blood T cells in healthy people across ages. Overall study findings and caveats: Possibly confounding the expanded clonotype changes was the fact that donor CMV status was unknown.

The use of a sample-barcoded 5' primer and a J-beta primer mix characterized a second PCR of roughly 6 to 12 cycles. Via MiXCR, TCRdb re-called the 5' RACE reads, giving one row per CDR3 protein. The table has more than 600,000 distinct CDR3 sequences, approximately 25% seen once; the top ten hold 9.4%. V dropped 1 base and J dropped 6 bases, with 16 bases sitting between them. The CDR3 length is 15 residues. CDR1 and CDR2 from the germline V gene are MGHDK and SYGVNS. A word on this clonotype: The antigen remains unidentified.

These data were likewise used in another study, on T cells of mothers and their children. From that second work: Second-PCR amplification with M1S added sample barcodes and 2-4 random nucleotides. Slightly higher but non-significant overlap marked related mother-child pairs versus unrelated pairs.

The V call is TRBV25-1, the J call TRBJ2-7; D might be TRBD2 (6 bases). This TCR was recovered from a boy younger than 18 in good health. The source material was blood. The CDR3 spells CASSESVEGYGEQYF. CDR3 coding DNA: TGTGCCAGCAGTGAATCGGTGGAGGGTTATGGCGAGCAGTACTTC.